This TCR beta chain derives from a study of blood T cell repertoires in COVID-19. Study in general: Samples came from the United States, Italy and Spain, spanning acute and convalescent COVID-19.

Participants came from about two dozen US areas, aged roughly 18 to 100 years. Participant reports of clinical history set cohort assignment. CDR1 is MNHNS and CDR2 is SASEGT in the germline V gene. The CDR3 is made up of 15 amino acids. V lost 0 bases to trimming and J lost 4 bases, with 9 bases between them. Authors' analysis steps: For nucleated cells, counts were estimated from reference gene primer amplification. TCRdb's copy holds only in-frame clones and misses some; the assay was immunoSEQ multiplex PCR. V and J calls and clone size come straight from that table; D and trimming were deduced from the DNA. The data contain under 350,000 clones, about 86% of them singletons.

Sequencing was done on a sample of PBMCs or T cells enriched from blood (not recorded which). The source is a woman between 40 and 55 years old with acute COVID-19. The rearrangement uses TRBV6-1 and TRBJ2-2; D is possibly TRBD1 (6 bases). The CDR3 DNA follows: TGTGCCAGCAGTGAAGCCGGGACAATCACCGGGGAGCTGTTTTTT. This codes for CASSEAGTITGELFF.